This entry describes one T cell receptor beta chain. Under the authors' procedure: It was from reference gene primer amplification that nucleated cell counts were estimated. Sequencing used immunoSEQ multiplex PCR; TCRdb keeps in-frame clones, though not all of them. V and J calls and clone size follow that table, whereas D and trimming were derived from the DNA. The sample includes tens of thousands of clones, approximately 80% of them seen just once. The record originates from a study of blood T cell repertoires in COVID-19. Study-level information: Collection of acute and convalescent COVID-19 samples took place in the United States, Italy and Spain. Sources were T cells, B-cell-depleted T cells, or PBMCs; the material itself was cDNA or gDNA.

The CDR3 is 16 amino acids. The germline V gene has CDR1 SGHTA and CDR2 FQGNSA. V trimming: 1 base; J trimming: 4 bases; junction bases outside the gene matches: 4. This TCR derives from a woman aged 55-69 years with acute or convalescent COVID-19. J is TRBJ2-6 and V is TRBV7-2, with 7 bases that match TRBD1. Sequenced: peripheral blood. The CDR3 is CASSLGQGTGANVLTF. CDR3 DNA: TGTGCCAGCAGCTTAGGACAGGGAACCGGGGCCAACGTCCTGACTTTC.